Listed below are T cell receptor beta chains from one sample, sequenced in a study of OX40 agonist ivuxolimab in advanced cancers. The repertoire was sequenced with immunoSEQ multiplex PCR; TCRdb's copy has only in-frame clones and lacks some. The table includes around 80,000 clones, more than 70% detected once. The sequencing here drew on CD4+ or CD8+ T cells sorted from blood, taken in a trial of the OX40 agonist ivuxolimab. The receptor source for this set is an adult with an advanced solid tumor such as melanoma, head and neck, liver or kidney cancer. Both conserved end residues are part of each CDR3. Fields, in order: J gene, clone size, V gene, D gene, CDR3 DNA, CDR3 protein. D genes are given only for firm matches. The size entry is marked missing in some rows and otherwise reads once, few, many or a size class.

>TRBJ2-5|.|TRBV27|TRBD2
TGTGCCAGCAGTTTAGACCCTAGCGGGAGGGCATACGAGACCCAGTACTTC
CASSLDPSGRAYETQYF
>TRBJ1-3|.|TRBV5-1|.
TGCGCCAGCAGCTTGGCCACCGGGGACTCTGGAAACACCATATATTTT
CASSLATGDSGNTIYF
>TRBJ2-3|.|TRBV5-6|TRBD2
TGTGCCAGCAGCTTGCTGACTAGCGGGGTAGTAACAGATACGCAGTATTTT
CASSLLTSGVVTDTQYF
>TRBJ2-1|.|TRBV7-6|.
TGTGCCAGCAGCTTCTTTGGGGCATTGGGTCGATCCGACAATGAGCAGTTCTTC
CASSFFGALGRSDNEQFF
>TRBJ2-3|.|TRBV15|.
TGTGCCACCAGCAGAGCTCGGCGGGTCGGAGATACGCAGTATTTT
CATSRARRVGDTQYF
>TRBJ1-5|.|TRBV6-1|.
TGTGCCAGCAGCTTGGAGAGCAATCAGCCCCAGCATTTT
CASSLESNQPQHF
>TRBJ2-7|.|TRBV2|TRBD1
TGTGCCAGCAGACAGGGGGCGAAGAACGAGCAGTACTTC
CASRQGAKNEQYF
>TRBJ1-2|.|TRBV27|.
TGTGCCAGCAGTAACCTTGACCGAGCGCGGGGCTATGGCTACACCTTC
CASSNLDRARGYGYTF
>TRBJ1-2|.|TRBV10-3|TRBD1
TGTGCCATCAGTGCGGGACAGATCGATAGAGGCTACACCTTC
CAISAGQIDRGYTF
>TRBJ2-7|.|TRBV10-3|.
TGTGCCATCAGTGACAGGGACCCCTACGAGCAGTACTTC
CAISDRDPYEQYF
>TRBJ2-7|.|TRBV5-4|.
TGTGCCAGCAGCTTGTGGGCCGGGCGGCGGGCCTACGAGCAGTACTTC
CASSLWAGRRAYEQYF
>TRBJ1-2|.|TRBV5-6|.
TGTGCCAGCAGCTTGGAATCCTATGGCTACACCTTC
CASSLESYGYTF
>TRBJ2-5|once|TRBV12-5|.
TGTGCTAGTGGTTTCTCAAGGGGGGAGACCCAGTACTTC
CASGFSRGETQYF
>TRBJ1-1|.|TRBV7-3|.
TGTGCCAGCAGCCTGACAGGTAACACTGAAGCTTTCTTT
CASSLTGNTEAFF
>TRBJ2-7|.|TRBV5-1|TRBD2
TGCGCCAGCAGCCTCCAACAGGGACTAGGCTACGAGCAGTACTTC
CASSLQQGLGYEQYF
>TRBJ2-7|.|TRBV7-9|TRBD1
TGTGCCAGCAGCTCAGGGACAGGGTCCGAGCAGTACTTC
CASSSGTGSEQYF
>TRBJ2-5|.|TRBV7-9|.
TGTGCCAGCTCCGGGAGAAAAGAGACCCAGTACTTC
CASSGRKETQYF
>TRBJ2-3|.|TRBV27|.
TGTGCCAGCAGTTTCGCGGGGAGAACAGATACGCAGTATTTT
CASSFAGRTDTQYF
>TRBJ1-4|.|TRBV7-9|.
TGTGCCAGCAGCTTAGATGGGGGTGAAAAACTGTTTTTT
CASSLDGGEKLFF
>TRBJ1-2|once|TRBV6-4|.
TGTGCCAGCAGTTCCTCCCCGGGGCATGGCTACACCTTC
CASSSSPGHGYTF
>TRBJ1-2|.|TRBV30|.
TGTGCCTGGAGTGTTTCTGGGCACGGCTACACCTTC
CAWSVSGHGYTF
>TRBJ1-6|.|TRBV19|.
TGTGCCAGTAGTATCGGGGCGGCAAATTCACCCCTCCACTTT
CASSIGAANSPLHF
>TRBJ1-2|.|TRBV6-6|.
TGTGCCAGCAGCCCCCTCCCAGGCTATGGCTACACCTTC
CASSPLPGYGYTF
>TRBJ2-7|once|TRBV14|.
TGTGCCAGCAGCCAAGGGGACGGAAAGTTCTACGAGCAGTACTTC
CASSQGDGKFYEQYF
>TRBJ2-7|.|TRBV9|TRBD2
TGTGCCAGCAGCGTAGGAGCGGGAGGCATTTACGAGCAGTACTTC
CASSVGAGGIYEQYF
>TRBJ2-3|.|TRBV9|TRBD1
TGTGCCAGCAGCGTAGGGACAGGGTTGACAGATACGCAGTATTTT
CASSVGTGLTDTQYF
>TRBJ1-4|few|TRBV6-1|.
TGTGCCAGCACTACCCCGGGGGAGGGAAGAGGCAAACTGTTTTTT
CASTTPGEGRGKLFF
>TRBJ1-6|.|TRBV11-2|.
TGTGCCAGCAGCTTAGGTTCCGGTCAAAAATATTCACCCCTCCACTTT
CASSLGSGQKYSPLHF
>TRBJ2-7|.|TRBV9|.
TGTGCCAGCAGCTCAGGCCAGGCGGGAATCCAGTACTTC
CASSSGQAGIQYF
>TRBJ2-3|.|TRBV7-2|.
TGTGCCAGCAGCTCCTTAGCAGATACGCAGTATTTT
CASSSLADTQYF
>TRBJ1-2|.|TRBV5-1|.
TGCGCCAGCAGCAGGACGGACTCCCATGGCTACACCTTC
CASSRTDSHGYTF
>TRBJ1-1|.|TRBV5-4|.
TGTGCCAGCAGCACTCCGGGCTCGATGAACACTGAAGCTTTCTTT
CASSTPGSMNTEAFF
>TRBJ2-3|.|TRBV7-9|.
TGTGCCAGCAGCTTAGGTCGGGCCAGTCTAAGCACAGATACGCAGTATTTT
CASSLGRASLSTDTQYF
>TRBJ2-1|.|TRBV14|.
TGTGCCAGCAGCCAAGACGAGGGCAATGAGCAGTTCTTC
CASSQDEGNEQFF
>TRBJ2-7|.|TRBV29-1|.
TGCAGCGTTCGCCTTTCCTACGAGCAGTACTTC
CSVRLSYEQYF
>TRBJ2-3|.|TRBV7-3|TRBD2
TGTGCCAGCAGCTTGACCATGACTAGCGGGGGCACAGATACGCAGTATTTT
CASSLTMTSGGTDTQYF
>TRBJ2-1|.|TRBV9|TRBD2
TGTGCCAGCAGCGTAGAATTAGCGGGATCAAGTGAGCAGTTCTTC
CASSVELAGSSEQFF
>TRBJ2-5|.|TRBV5-1|.
TGCGCCAGCAGCTTGGGACGGGGGCAAGAGACCCAGTACTTC
CASSLGRGQETQYF
>TRBJ2-7|.|TRBV5-1|TRBD2
TGCGCCAGCAGCTTCATAAGCGGACTAGAACCCTACGAGCAGTACTTC
CASSFISGLEPYEQYF
>TRBJ2-1|.|TRBV2|.
TGTGCCAGCAGTGACCTGGGCCCCAAAAACAATGAGCAGTTCTTC
CASSDLGPKNNEQFF
>TRBJ2-3|once|TRBV7-8|.
TGTGCCAGCAGCTTAGTCCTGACCGGGACTCCTAGCACAGATACGCAGTATTTT
CASSLVLTGTPSTDTQYF
>TRBJ2-2|.|TRBV28|.
TGTGCCAGCAGTCCTCATACAGGGCCCGGGGAGCTGTTTTTT
CASSPHTGPGELFF
>TRBJ2-5|.|TRBV7-2|TRBD2
TGTGCCAGCAGCCAGGGGGTCGGACTAGCGCACCAGTACTTC
CASSQGVGLAHQYF
>TRBJ2-3|.|TRBV10-2|TRBD2
TGCGCCAGCAGTGTTGGTAGCGGGGGGGTTAATACGCAGTATTTT
CASSVGSGGVNTQYF
>TRBJ1-5|once|TRBV28|.
TGTGCCAGCAGTCCCGGGAGTCAGCCCCAGCATTTT
CASSPGSQPQHF
>TRBJ1-5|.|TRBV10-3|.
TGTGCCATCAGTGATGGGGGCAATCAGCCCCAGCATTTT
CAISDGGNQPQHF
>TRBJ2-6|once|TRBV6-5|.
TGTGCCAGCAGCCCCGTCTTATCCGGGGCCAACGTCCTGACTTTC
CASSPVLSGANVLTF
>TRBJ1-1|.|TRBV10-3|.
TGTGCCATCAGGGACGCCCAAGGCGGTCTGAACACTGAAGCTTTCTTT
CAIRDAQGGLNTEAFF
>TRBJ2-5|.|TRBV29-1|TRBD1
TGCAGCGTTGTCATAGGGGGCTGGTCGGAGACCCAGTACTTC
CSVVIGGWSETQYF
>TRBJ1-2|.|TRBV5-1|.
TGCGCCAGCAGCTTTGGGGCCGCTTATGGCTACACCTTC
CASSFGAAYGYTF
>TRBJ2-7|.|TRBV2|TRBD2
TGTGCCAGCAGTGGTAATAGCGGGGGATACGAGCAGTACTTC
CASSGNSGGYEQYF
>TRBJ2-6|.|TRBV5-1|.
TGCGCCAGCACCACAGGGTTAACTGGGGCCAACGTCCTGACTTTC
CASTTGLTGANVLTF
>TRBJ1-4|once|TRBV9|.
TGTGCCAGCAGCGTAGGGGGCAGGGGCCTTGGTGAAAAACTGTTTTTT
CASSVGGRGLGEKLFF
>TRBJ2-2|.|TRBV11-2|.
TGTGCCAGCAGCTCACCGGCGGGGAGACCCACTTTT
CASSSPAGRPTF
>TRBJ2-5|once|TRBV5-1|.
TGCGCCAGCAGCTTGGTGCCACCCCAAGAGACCCAGTACTTC
CASSLVPPQETQYF